A selection of T cell receptor beta chains follows, all from one sample in a study of blood T cell repertoires in COVID-19. The data were produced by immunoSEQ multiplex PCR, yet TCRdb's version contains in-frame clones alone and is incomplete. The data show a few hundred thousand clones, with 80% to 90% seen just once and less than 5% held by the top ten. Source material: PBMCs or T cells enriched from blood (not recorded which). Receptors originate from a middle-aged woman with acute COVID-19. The CDR3 runs from the conserved cysteine through the conserved F or W. D genes are given only for firm matches. Expanded clones are given a class, and other clones once, few, many or no size at all.

clone size	V gene	J gene	D gene	CDR3 DNA	CDR3 protein
.	TRBV19	TRBJ1-5	.	TGTGCCAGTAGTCTGGGGCAGGGCAGCAATCAGCCCCAGCATTTT	CASSLGQGSNQPQHF
.	TRBV5-6	TRBJ1-3	TRBD1	TGTGCCAGCAGTCTCACAGGGGATGGAAACACCATATATTTT	CASSLTGDGNTIYF
.	TRBV3-1/TRBV3-2	TRBJ1-5	.	TGTGCCAGCAGCTCAACGGACTCCAATCAGCCCCAGCATTTT	CASSSTDSNQPQHF
.	TRBV4-1	TRBJ2-2	.	TGCGCCAGCAGCCTGCGCATTAACACCGGGGAGCTGTTTTTT	CASSLRINTGELFF
.	TRBV5-1	TRBJ2-1	TRBD2	TGCGCCAGCAGCGCCAGCGGGACTAGCGTCTACAATGAGCAGTTCTTC	CASSASGTSVYNEQFF
.	TRBV27	TRBJ1-5	.	TGTGCCAGCAGTGGGGGCTATAGCAATCAGCCCCAGCATTTT	CASSGGYSNQPQHF
.	TRBV28	TRBJ1-5	TRBD1	TGTGCCAGCAGCCAGCGACAGGGGGCGAAGCCCCAGCATTTT	CASSQRQGAKPQHF
few	TRBV5-1	TRBJ1-6	.	TGCGCCAGCAGCCCGGACGGGGGCGGGGGTTCACCCCTCCACTTT	CASSPDGGGGSPLHF
.	TRBV2	TRBJ2-7	TRBD1	TGTGCCAGTGAGGGACAGACCTCCTACGAGCAGTACTTC	CASEGQTSYEQYF
.	TRBV5-6	TRBJ1-4	.	TGTGCCAGCAGCTTGGTTGACAGTGAAAAACTGTTTTTT	CASSLVDSEKLFF
.	TRBV5-1	TRBJ2-5	.	TGCGCCAGCAGCCTACCCGGGTATGGAGAGACCCAGTACTTC	CASSLPGYGETQYF
.	TRBV6-2/TRBV6-3	TRBJ2-7	.	TGTGCCAGCAGCTCCCCGAGGGGGGGGAGAGGTTTCTACGAGCAGTACTTC	CASSSPRGGRGFYEQYF
.	TRBV24-1	TRBJ2-5	.	TGTGCCACCAGTGACAGGGGAAGCCGGGTCCAAGAGACCCAGTACTTC	CATSDRGSRVQETQYF
.	TRBV2	TRBJ2-7	.	TGTGCCAGCACTCCCACGGACTCCGCCCCTTACGAGCAGTACTTC	CASTPTDSAPYEQYF
.	TRBV5-1	TRBJ2-7	.	TGCGCCAGCAGCTCCGCGGTGGCGAGCTCCTACGAGCAGTACTTC	CASSSAVASSYEQYF
.	TRBV9	TRBJ1-2	TRBD1	TGTGCCAGCAGCGCACAGGGGATGGATGGCTACACCTTC	CASSAQGMDGYTF
.	TRBV7-5	TRBJ1-3	.	TGTGTCAGAAGCTCAACACAGGGCTCTGGAAACACCATATATTTT	CVRSSTQGSGNTIYF
.	TRBV6-2/TRBV6-3	TRBJ1-2	.	TGTGCCAGCAGTTCCTCAGGGACATTAAGCTATGGCTACACCTTC	CASSSSGTLSYGYTF
.	TRBV28	TRBJ1-2	TRBD1	TGTGCCAGCAGCCTACAGGGGACCTATGGCTACACCTTC	CASSLQGTYGYTF
.	TRBV11-2	TRBJ1-1	.	TGTGCCAGCAGCTTAGGGGAGGGGTCCCACACAAGATTGGCTTTCTTT	CASSLGEGSHTRLAFF
.	TRBV6-5	TRBJ2-1	TRBD2	TGTGCCAGCAGTTCGCGGGAGCCGGCCCTCTACAATGAGCAGTTCTTC	CASSSREPALYNEQFF
few	TRBV7-3	TRBJ2-5	.	TGTGCCAGCAGCTTAAGTGGCCCCCTAGGGACCCAGTACTTC	CASSLSGPLGTQYF
.	TRBV6-5	TRBJ2-7	TRBD2	TGTGCCAGCCCTAGCGGGATTAACTCCTACGAGCAGTACTTC	CASPSGINSYEQYF
.	TRBV20-1	TRBJ2-3	.	TGCAGTGCTAGTGAACGACTAGTGGGCACAGATACGCAGTATTTT	CSASERLVGTDTQYF
.	TRBV4-2	TRBJ2-7	TRBD2	TGTGCCAGCAGCCCAACGGGAGCGGGAGCCTACGAGCAGTACTTC	CASSPTGAGAYEQYF
few	TRBV6-6	TRBJ2-1	.	TGTGCCAGCACTTCCGGGGGAAGTTCCTACAATGAGCAGTTCTTC	CASTSGGSSYNEQFF
.	TRBV4-3	TRBJ2-1	.	TGCGCCAGCAGCCAAGTTTTGGCGGCTGAGCAGTTCTTC	CASSQVLAAEQFF
.	TRBV5-6	TRBJ2-7	TRBD2	TGTGCCAGCAGCTTGGGCGGGAGGGGGACGGCCAGGGGCCACGAGCAGTACTTC	CASSLGGRGTARGHEQYF
.	TRBV27	TRBJ1-5	TRBD1	TGTGCCAGCAGTAGAACAGGGGGAATCGTAAATCAGCCCCAGCATTTT	CASSRTGGIVNQPQHF
.	TRBV7-2	TRBJ2-7	TRBD2	TGTGCCAGCAGCCCCGGACTAGCGGGCTTCTCCTACGAGCAGTACTTC	CASSPGLAGFSYEQYF
.	TRBV9	TRBJ2-1	.	TGTGCCAGCAGCCCCCGGATAGTAAACGGGAATGAGCAGTTCTTC	CASSPRIVNGNEQFF
once	TRBV4-3	TRBJ2-7	.	TGCGCCAGCAGCCAAGCCCCTTCTTACGAGCAGTACTTC	CASSQAPSYEQYF
.	TRBV7-9	TRBJ2-5	.	TGTGCCAGCAGCTTAGTAGGAGGGAGCGAGACCCAGTACTTC	CASSLVGGSETQYF
.	TRBV7-9	TRBJ1-4	TRBD1	TGTGCCAGCAGCACTGGACAGGGGCCGAATGAAAAACTGTTTTTT	CASSTGQGPNEKLFF
.	TRBV11-2	TRBJ1-1	TRBD1	TGTGCCAGCAGCCCCGGACAGGGCTCACTTTTGAACACTGAAGCTTTCTTT	CASSPGQGSLLNTEAFF
.	TRBV5-1	TRBJ2-1	TRBD1	TGCGCCAGCAGCCCCACAACGGGACAGAAGTATGAGCAGTTCTTC	CASSPTTGQKYEQFF
.	TRBV7-9	TRBJ1-4	.	TGTGCCAGCAGCCTCCAAGGAGGCGCGGCGGGTGAAAAACTGTTTTTT	CASSLQGGAAGEKLFF
.	TRBV18	TRBJ1-1	.	TGTGCCAGCTCACCCACCGGGGGGCGAGGGGACACTGAAGCTTTCTTT	CASSPTGGRGDTEAFF
.	TRBV4-1	TRBJ2-7	TRBD2	TGCGCCAGCAGCCCCACTGCTAGCGGCTCCTACGAGCAGTACTTC	CASSPTASGSYEQYF
.	TRBV19	TRBJ1-2	.	TGTGCCAGTAGTATAGTCTGGACAGCTCAAGGCGGCTACACCTTC	CASSIVWTAQGGYTF
.	TRBV5-1	TRBJ2-1	TRBD1	TGCGCCAGCAGCTTGGGGATAAGGGGGCCCAATGACCCCTACAATGAGCAGTTCTTC	CASSLGIRGPNDPYNEQFF
.	TRBV6-5	TRBJ1-2	TRBD1	TGTGCCAGCAGTACACCGGGACAGGTGAGAGGCTACACCTTC	CASSTPGQVRGYTF
.	TRBV19	TRBJ2-3	TRBD2	TGTGCCAGTGCTAGAGTTGAAGCGGGGAACACAGATACGCAGTATTTT	CASARVEAGNTDTQYF
.	TRBV7-8	TRBJ1-6	.	TGTGCCAGCAGCTTAGGGACAGTAGATAATTCACCCCTCCACTTT	CASSLGTVDNSPLHF
.	TRBV4-1	TRBJ1-5	.	TGCGCCAGCAGCCAAGTACTAGATTATAGCAATCAGCCCCAGCATTTT	CASSQVLDYSNQPQHF
.	TRBV21-1	TRBJ2-1	.	TGTGCCAGCAGCAAAGGAGGGGTGACAGGGCTCGAGCAGTTCTTC	CASSKGGVTGLEQFF
.	TRBV5-5	TRBJ2-3	TRBD1	TGTGCCAGCAGCCTCGACAGGGGCACAGATACGCAGTATTTT	CASSLDRGTDTQYF